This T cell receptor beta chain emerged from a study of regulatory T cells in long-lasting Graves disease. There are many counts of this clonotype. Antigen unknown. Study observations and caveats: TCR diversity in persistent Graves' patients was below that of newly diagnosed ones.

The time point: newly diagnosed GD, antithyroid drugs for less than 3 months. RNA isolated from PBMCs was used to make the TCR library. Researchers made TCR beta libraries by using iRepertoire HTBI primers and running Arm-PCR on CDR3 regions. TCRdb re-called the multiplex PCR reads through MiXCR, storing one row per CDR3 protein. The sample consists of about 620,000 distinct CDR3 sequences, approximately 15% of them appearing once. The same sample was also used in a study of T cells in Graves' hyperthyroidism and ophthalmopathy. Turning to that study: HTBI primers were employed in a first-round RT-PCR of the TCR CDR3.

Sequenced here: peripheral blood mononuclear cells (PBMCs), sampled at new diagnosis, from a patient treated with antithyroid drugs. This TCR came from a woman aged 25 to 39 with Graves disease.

CDR3 DNA: TGCGCCAGCAGCTTGCCACAGGGGAGTGAGCAGTACTTC. Its translation: CASSLPQGSEQYF. The chain recombines TRBV5-1 with TRBJ2-7; 7 bases align to TRBD1. This CDR3 contains 13 residues. With 1 base clipped from V and 7 bases from J, the junction kept 5 bases outside the gene matches. From germline, CDR1 is SGHRS and CDR2 YFSETQ.